This TCR beta chain was recorded in a study of T cell repertoires in cytomegalovirus infection. Study-level background: An indication of both CMV infection and matching HLA type came from public TCR beta signatures. Study results and limitations: Carriers of CMV plus the relevant HLA were identified by cumulative public TCR beta family frequency. Ex vivo responses were dominated by HLA-C-restricted CMV-specific TCR beta clonotypes.

This clonotype was seen a handful of times. Its target is not known. TCRdb redid the calling of the reads with MiXCR, one entry per CDR3 protein. The data contain some 350,000 distinct CDR3 sequences, 34% of them singletons. The CDR3 runs 17 residues. V dropped 5 bases and J dropped 2 bases, with 20 bases sitting between them. Germline V CDR1 and CDR2: SGHTA, FQGTGA. The rearrangement links TRBV7-3 to TRBJ2-3, with D perhaps TRBD2 (6 bases). This receptor was obtained from a human donor in good health (CMV status not recorded). Some clones in this sample may be carry-over from other donors' samples. Source: cultured PBMCs, taken from culture after CMV antigen stimulation. In DNA form, the CDR3 reads TGTGCCAGCAGCCCTCACGCGGGGACCAGGTACACAGATACGCAGTATTTT. It is translated as CASSPHAGTRYTDTQYF.